Sequencing of this TCR beta chain was carried out in a study of CD4 T cell repertoires and nickel (dated by TCRdb to 2018 to 2020). This clonotype was observed a single time. Its specific antigen is unknown. Per-base qualities were not stored, and no clone one base away is much larger. Resting on one read, the evidence is weak. Libraries were prepared through RT-PCR. The sequencer was an Illumina MiSeq. The public sequencing data were trimmed at Q25 with fastp and processed into clonotypes with MiXCR by TCRdb, which kept only in-frame beta chains. Every entry covers one CDR3 protein and lists the most common genes and DNA from its rows. This sample has about 620 distinct CDR3 sequences in its table, and approximately 44% of those were observed once. Clones ranked in the top ten supply around an eighth of the sample. Source material: CD4+ T cells from blood, not recorded whether cultured. The TCR sequence derives from a human donor in a nickel allergy study, with or without nickel allergy (not recorded which). It is not recorded whether this sample comes from one donor or several.

The CDR3 region: CASSLAVATQETQYF. The sequenced DNA: TGTGCCAGCAGCTTAGCAGTGGCAACTCAAGAGACCCAGTACTTC. The sequence joins TRBV7-6 to TRBJ2-5; confidence is insufficient to name the D gene. The germline V gene specifies SGHVS as CDR1 and FNYEAQ as CDR2. Spanning cysteine to phenylalanine, the CDR3 consists of 15 amino acids. The DNA shown is the 45-base CDR3, in frame from base 1. V drops 0 bases and J drops 2 bases, leaving 10 bases in between.